This T cell receptor (beta chain) was captured by sequencing in a study of blood T cell repertoires in COVID-19. Study summary: Italy, Spain and the United States were the sources of the convalescent and acute COVID-19 samples. Sample material is recorded as cDNA or gDNA derived from T cells, B-cell-depleted T cells, or PBMCs.

The V and J ends lost 3 bases and 5 bases respectively, with 17 bases between them. The CDR3 spans 15 residues. Per the germline V gene, CDR1 is SGDLS and CDR2 is YYNGEE. In the original workflow: Estimation of nucleated cell counts relied on the amplification of reference gene primers. Libraries were prepared by immunoSEQ multiplex PCR; TCRdb keeps only in-frame clonotypes and omits some of them. That table supplies the V and J calls and clone size; D and trimming were determined from the DNA. The repertoire consists of approximately 100,000 clones, with 86% occurring once and the leading ten covering roughly 25%.

This chain joins TRBV9 and TRBJ2-5; TRBD1 is a possible D gene (6 bases). This clonotype was sampled from a human donor in a cohort sampled during active COVID-19. Sequenced material: peripheral blood. The CDR3 nucleotides are TGTGCCAGCAGCGCGGACGGGACACCCGCGGAGACCCAGTACTTC. Protein sequence: CASSADGTPAETQYF.